A single sample is the source of the 26 T cell receptor beta chains below, sequenced in a study of T cells expressing NK-cell markers. From its re-call of the 5' RACE reads, TCRdb lists each CDR3 protein once, without DNA. The record lists 300,000 to 450,000 distinct CDR3 sequences, of which the ten most abundant hold 4% to 6.5%. Sequences were obtained from blood T cells: a sorted CD56 or NKG2C T cell subset, CD4+ or CD8+ T cells, or bulk PBMC T cells (not recorded which). Every receptor here comes from a man between 18 and 69 years old in good health.

The genes are TRBV2 and TRBJ2-7; there is no DNA to check the TCRdb D call of TRBD1. The CDR3 contains 15 residues. Germline V gene lookup returns CDR1 SNHLY and CDR2 FYNNEI. This CDR3 reads CASSRTGRDIYEQYF.

The V call is TRBV16, the J call TRBJ2-5; TCRdb's D gene call, TRBD2, goes unchecked for lack of DNA. CDR1 and CDR2 (germline): KGHSY, FQNENV. The CDR3 spans 14 residues. The CDR3 loop reads CASSPTNSQETQYF.

The chain combines TRBV11-2 with TRBJ2-3; the TCRdb D gene call, TRBD1, has no DNA to confirm it. The V gene's germline CDR1 is SGHAT and CDR2 FQNNGV. The CDR3 extends over 18 amino acids. CDR3 sequence reads: CASSFRAGPKTSTDTQYF.

This chain uses TRBV5-8 with TRBJ2-6. The CDR3 covers 16 residues. CDR1 SGHTS and CDR2 YDEGEE come from the germline V gene. Here the CDR3 reads CASSLWVGSGANVLTF.

The chain uses TRBV6-1 and TRBJ1-2; as DNA is missing, the TRBD1 call by TCRdb cannot be tested. Germline CDR1 and CDR2: MNHNS and SASEGT. The CDR3 loop spans 14 amino acids. CDR3 residues: CASSEALGQAGYTF.

The V call is TRBV19, the J call TRBJ2-3; the D call from TCRdb, TRBD1, cannot be confirmed without DNA. The CDR3 length is 16 residues. Germline V gene data show CDR1 as LNHDA and CDR2 as SQIVND (reference sequence). CDR3 region: CASSPLTGTSSDTQYF.

The chain uses TRBV7-2 and TRBJ1-6; no DNA is available, so the TRBD1 call from TCRdb remains unchecked. Germline CDR1 SGHTA, CDR2 FQGNSA. This CDR3 is built from 14 residues. The CDR3 loop is CASSQGQGWTPLHF. Full variable domain (outside the CDR3, taken from reference TRBV7-2 and TRBJ1-6): GAGVSQSPSNKVTEKGKDVELRCDPISGHTALYWYRQSLGQGLEFLIYFQGNSAPDKSGLPSDRFSAERTGGSVSTLTIQRTQQEDSAVYLCASSQGQGWTPLHFGNGTRLTVT.

V and J are TRBV5-1 and TRBJ1-1; lacking DNA, the TRBD1 call made by TCRdb goes unchecked. Looked up from germline, CDR1 is SGHRS and CDR2 is YFSETQ. The CDR3 spans 14 residues. The CDR3 region is CASSGGRGNTEAFF.

The V call is TRBV2, the J call TRBJ1-2; TCRdb picks TRBD1, but there is no DNA to check that call. CDR1 SNHLY and CDR2 FYNNEI come from the germline V gene. The CDR3 extends over 13 amino acids. CDR3 amino acids: CASSRDGHGGYTF.

The chain links TRBV9 to TRBJ2-7; TCRdb's D call of TRBD1 is untestable without DNA. Germline loops: CDR1 SGDLS, CDR2 YYNGEE. The CDR3 is 14 residues long. The CDR3 protein is CASSVEVTGVEQYF.

The rearrangement joins TRBV28 to TRBJ2-1; without DNA, the TCRdb call of TRBD2 cannot be checked. This CDR3 spans 17 amino acids. Germline V gives CDR1 MDHEN, CDR2 SYDVKM. CDR3 amino acids: CASSSLAGGSLGHEQFF.

This chain joins TRBV24-1 and TRBJ1-1. Looked up from germline, CDR1 is KGHDR and CDR2 is SFDVKD. This CDR3 region has 14 residues. This CDR3 is CATSDFHANTEAFF.

The chain employs TRBV9 and TRBJ2-1; TCRdb's D call, TRBD2, is unchecked because there is no DNA. CDR3 length: 19 amino acids. Looked up from germline, CDR1 is SGDLS and CDR2 is YYNGEE. The CDR3 reads CASSPAGASGGVPYNEQFF.

V usage is TRBV10-3 and J usage is TRBJ1-6. Germline values: CDR1 ENHRY, CDR2 SYGVKD. The CDR3 is 14 amino acids. CDR3 sequence reads: CAISVNPNGSPLHF.

The chain couples TRBV20-1 to TRBJ2-5. Germline CDR1 reads DFQATT; CDR2 reads SNEGSKA (reference sequence). The CDR3 spans 13 residues. CDR3 protein: CSARPYGGETQYF.

The rearrangement joins TRBV20-1 to TRBJ2-1; TCRdb reports TRBD1, a call that lacks DNA to check it against. From germline, CDR1 is DFQATT and CDR2 SNEGSKA (reference sequence). The CDR3 is 11 residues long. CDR3 region: CSGGSNNEQFF.

The chain employs TRBV12-3 or TRBV12-4 and TRBJ1-5. The CDR3 length is 14 residues. CDR3 sequence: CASSLARVRQPQHF.

This chain joins TRBV6-1 and TRBJ2-7; TCRdb selects TRBD2, and the lack of DNA leaves this call unchecked. CDR3 length: 16 residues. From germline, CDR1 is MNHNS and CDR2 SASEGT. This CDR3 reads CASSKPTSLGSYEQYF.

V usage is TRBV29-1 and J usage is TRBJ2-3; TCRdb proposes TRBD1, but this gene call is untestable without DNA. The CDR3 runs to 15 residues. Germline CDR1 reads SQVTM; CDR2 reads ANQGSEA. The chain's CDR3 is CSVVRDTLGADTQYF.

The CDR3 reads CASSLPGVGQPQHF. J is TRBJ1-5 and V is TRBV27; absent DNA, TCRdb's TRBD1 call cannot be checked. The CDR3 sequence is 14 residues long. The V gene's germline CDR1 is MNHEY and CDR2 SMNVEV (reference sequence).

The rearrangement joins TRBV11-1 to TRBJ2-3; the D call of TRBD2 rests on TCRdb alone, since no DNA is present to check it. This CDR3 is built from 21 residues. From germline, CDR1 is SGHAT and CDR2 FQDESV (reference sequence). The CDR3: CASSLVRRTSGGLPFRDTQYF. Full variable domain (missing parts from reference TRBV11-1 and TRBJ2-3): EAEVAQSPRYKITEKSQAVAFWCDPISGHATLYWYRQILGQGPELLVQFQDESVVDDSQLPKDRFSAERLKGVDSTLKIQPAELGDSAMYLCASSLVRRTSGGLPFRDTQYFGPGTRLTVL.

The gene calls are TRBV7-9 and TRBJ2-3; the D call of TRBD1 rests on TCRdb alone, since no DNA is present to check it. The CDR3 has 14 amino acids. Germline CDR1 and CDR2: SEHNR and FQNEAQ (reference sequence). This chain's CDR3 is CASVSGGPTDTQYF.

This rearrangement joins TRBV20-1 to TRBJ1-1. CDR3 length equals 12 residues. From germline, CDR1 is DFQATT and CDR2 SNEGSKA (reference sequence). The CDR3 reads CSALKEGFEAFF.

The J gene is TRBJ1-4, the V gene TRBV12-5. From germline, CDR1 is LGHNT and CDR2 FRNRAP. The CDR3 length is 14 residues. CDR3 in amino acids: CASGLGGRDEKLFF.

The CDR3 protein is CASRDVGVMNTEAFF. The rearrangement uses TRBV12-3 or TRBV12-4 and TRBJ1-1. The CDR3 is 15 residues long.

The chain combines TRBV5-1 with TRBJ1-1; the D call of TRBD1 rests on TCRdb alone, since no DNA is present to check it. Germline CDR1 is SGHRS and CDR2 is YFSETQ. This CDR3 spans 13 amino acids. CDR3 sequence reads: CASFGQQGSEAFF.